One sample yielded the 20 T cell receptor beta chains listed below, sequenced in a study of control samples from healthy donors and cancer patients. Method: immunoSEQ multiplex PCR; TCRdb's copy keeps in-frame clones and lacks some. Among approximately 190,000 clones listed, roughly nine tenths were seen once. The sample taken for sequencing was blood. These receptors were obtained from a young man in good health.

This clone has only one observation. This chain joins TRBV6-5 and TRBJ1-5; possibly TRBD1 for D (6 bases). V was clipped by 7 bases and J by 2 bases, with 9 bases between them. The CDR3 has 13 residues. CDR1 and CDR2 from the germline V gene are MNHEY and SVGAGI. Written as DNA, the CDR3 is TGTGCCAGCATTTCAGGGGGCAATCAGCCCCAGCATTTT. Translation gives CASISGGNQPQHF.

This clone showed up just once. The V gene is TRBV5-1, the J gene TRBJ1-2, with 9 nucleotides matching TRBD1. The CDR3 covers 13 residues. Germline CDR1 reads SGHRS; CDR2 reads YFSETQ. J lost 6 bases, V lost 3 bases, and 3 bases had no gene match. The CDR3 spells CASSSQGAHGYTF. The CDR3 DNA reads as TGCGCCAGCAGCTCACAGGGGGCGCATGGCTACACCTTC.

V gene TRBV5-1 combines with J gene TRBJ1-4; a possible D gene is TRBD1 (6 bases). The CDR3 totals 17 residues. V gave up 0 bases and J gave up 0 bases, with 12 bases separating them. CDR1 is SGHRS and CDR2 is YFSETQ in the germline V gene. The CDR3 is CASSLGVRGATNEKLFF. The CDR3 bases are TGCGCCAGCAGCTTGGGTGTGAGGGGGGCAACTAATGAAAAACTGTTTTTT. Full variable domain (rest looked up from reference TRBV5-1 and TRBJ1-4): KAGVTQTPRYLIKTRGQQVTLSCSPISGHRSVSWYQQTPGQGLQFLFEYFSETQRNKGNFPGRFSGRQFSNSRSEMNVSTLELGDSALYLCASSLGVRGATNEKLFFGSGTQLSVL.

The rearrangement links TRBV30 to TRBJ1-3, with D uncertain. The V gene's germline CDR1 is GTSNPN and CDR2 SVGIG (reference sequence). The CDR3 spans 13 residues. Trimming cost V 2 bases and J 3 bases, with 8 bases left between them. CDR3 DNA: TGTGCCTGGAGTCAAGGAGATGGAAACACCATATATTTT. Translated, it gives CAWSQGDGNTIYF. Using reference TRBV30 and TRBJ1-3 for the parts outside the CDR3, the full variable domain is SQTIHQWPATLVQPVGSPLSLECTVEGTSNPNLYWYRQAAGRGLQLLFYSVGIGQISSEVPQNLSASRPQDRQFILSSKKLLLSDSGFYLCAWSQGDGNTIYFGEGSWLTVV.

This clone has a handful of counts. The V call is TRBV10-1, the J call TRBJ1-1; D perhaps matches TRBD1 (5 bases). With 2 bases removed from V and 8 bases from J, the gap between germline ends came to 18 bases. Germline V gene lookup returns CDR1 WNHNN and CDR2 SYGVQD (reference sequence). This CDR3 region has 15 residues. CDR3 coding DNA: TGCGCCAGCAGTGAGGTCATGGGACCAAAAAAAGAAGCTTTCTTT. Protein: CASSEVMGPKKEAFF.

The J gene is TRBJ1-5, the V gene TRBV2, with 9 bases aligning to TRBD1. Germline loops: CDR1 SNHLY, CDR2 FYNNEI. Losses at the gene ends were 7 bases for V and 2 bases for J; bases not matched to a gene: 12. The length of the CDR3 is 17 residues. The CDR3 sequence: CASKSRTGVRGNQPQHF. The CDR3 DNA reads as TGTGCCAGCAAATCACGGACAGGGGTGAGAGGCAATCAGCCCCAGCATTTT.

The V gene is TRBV15, the J gene TRBJ1-3; D is uncertain. V dropped 1 base and J dropped 0 bases, with 13 bases sitting between them. CDR3 size: 17 residues. Germline CDR1 LNHNV, CDR2 YYDKDF (reference sequence). The DNA for the CDR3 is TGTGCCACCAGCAGAGCTCAGGACGGTAGCTCTGGAAACACCATATATTTT. Protein sequence: CATSRAQDGSSGNTIYF.

The chain uses TRBV9 and TRBJ2-1; 11 bases are a match to TRBD1. The CDR3 length is 16 residues. V was clipped by 0 bases and J by 8 bases; unmatched bases: 7. From germline, CDR1 is SGDLS and CDR2 YYNGEE. This chain's CDR3 is CASSVAGTGGFDEQFF. CDR3 bases: TGTGCCAGCAGCGTAGCCGGGACAGGGGGTTTCGATGAGCAGTTCTTC.

The chain joins TRBV5-1 to TRBJ1-4; the D gene is possibly TRBD1 (5 bases). The germline V gene encodes CDR1 SGHRS and CDR2 YFSETQ. V was trimmed by 5 bases and J by 5 bases, leaving 16 bases between them. This CDR3 is 15 amino acids long. The CDR3 reads CASRGAGLNNEKLFF. CDR3 nucleotide sequence: TGCGCCAGCAGGGGAGCAGGGCTAAACAATGAAAAACTGTTTTTT.

The chain combines TRBV29-1 with TRBJ1-1; D not certain. CDR3 length: 15 amino acids. V was cut by 3 bases and J by 1 base, with 15 bases left in between. The germline V gene has CDR1 SQVTM and CDR2 ANQGSEA. The CDR3, as DNA: TGCAGCGTTGATAGGAGACTTTCGCGGAACACTGAAGCTTTCTTT. As protein: CSVDRRLSRNTEAFF.

The CDR3 spells CASRAFLTTDTQYF. CDR3 bases: TGCGCCAGCAGAGCATTTCTGACCACAGATACGCAGTATTTT. The J gene is TRBJ2-3, the V gene TRBV10-2; no clear D gene. Per the germline V gene, CDR1 is WSHSY and CDR2 is SAAADI. V lost 6 bases, J lost 2 bases, and 12 bases lay in between. This CDR3 is built from 14 residues.

This clone was recorded at least ten times. J is TRBJ2-3 and V is TRBV25-1, with D possibly matching TRBD1 (5 bases). Per germline, CDR1 MGHDK and CDR2 SYGVNS. The CDR3 is 16 residues long. The V end was cut by 1 base, the J end by 2 bases, with 13 bases between. The CDR3 DNA sequence: TGTGCCAGCAGTGAATCCCTCGGACACCACACAGATACGCAGTATTTT. Translating gives CASSESLGHHTDTQYF.

The sample holds one count of this clone. This chain links TRBV6-5 with TRBJ1-1; unclear D gene. The CDR3 has 14 amino acids. The V and J ends lost 5 bases and 0 bases respectively, with 10 bases between them. Germline CDR1 reads MNHEY; CDR2 reads SVGAGI. In DNA form, the CDR3 reads TGTGCCAGCAGTATTATGGGAGTGAACACTGAAGCTTTCTTT. This translates into CASSIMGVNTEAFF.

The chain uses TRBV27 and TRBJ2-1; D not resolved. The germline V and J ends were trimmed by 2 bases and 7 bases, with 12 bases remaining between them. The CDR3 is 14 amino acids. The germline V gene has CDR1 MNHEY and CDR2 SMNVEV (reference sequence). The CDR3 spells CASSLDSQGNEQFF. The CDR3 DNA follows: TGTGCCAGCAGTTTAGACTCCCAAGGGAATGAGCAGTTCTTC.

This chain uses TRBV6-1 with TRBJ1-6; D unclear. CDR1 MNHNS and CDR2 SASEGT come from the germline V gene. Trimming left V 2 bases short and J 4 bases short, with 12 bases between. The CDR3 is 16 residues long. CDR3 DNA: TGTGCCAGCAGTGAAACGTCTGGGTATTATAATTCACCCCTCCACTTT. Its translation: CASSETSGYYNSPLHF.

V gene TRBV27 combines with J gene TRBJ2-3, with TRBD2 matching over 9 bases. This CDR3 is 15 amino acids long. Trimming removed 3 bases from V and 5 bases from J; junction bases left unmatched: 6. The germline gives CDR1 MNHEY, CDR2 SMNVEV (reference sequence). CDR3 region: CASSLGGGARDTQYF. Written as DNA, the CDR3 is TGTGCCAGCAGTTTGGGCGGGGGGGCTAGAGATACGCAGTATTTT.

The V call is TRBV5-6, the J call TRBJ2-3; either TRBD1 or TRBD2 may fit D (5 bases each). The CDR3 has 14 amino acids. Between the trimmed V and J ends, which lost 0 bases and 8 bases, there was a span of 13 bases. Germline CDR1 SGHDT, CDR2 YYEEEE. CDR3 nucleotides: TGTGCCAGCAGCTTGGGCAGCGGTGGGGGTACGCAGTATTTT. Residues: CASSLGSGGGTQYF.

The rearrangement joins TRBV3-1 (or the pseudogene TRBV3-2) to TRBJ1-3; 7 bases are a match to TRBD1. V shed 3 bases, J shed 4 bases, and the junction held 9 bases outside the gene matches. Germline lookup yields CDR1 LGHDT and CDR2 YNNKEL (reference sequence). The CDR3 has 16 amino acids. The CDR3 region is CASSHPSGQRGNTIYF. For the CDR3, the DNA is TGTGCCAGCAGCCATCCCTCGGGACAGCGAGGAAACACCATATATTTT.

CDR3 DNA: TGCGCCAGCAGCTCCATATCTCCAGACGAGCAGTACTTC. Amino acid sequence: CASSSISPDEQYF. This sequence joins TRBV5-1 and TRBJ2-7; D uncertain. CDR1 and CDR2 (germline): SGHRS, YFSETQ. V dropped 3 bases and J dropped 5 bases, with 12 bases sitting between them. The CDR3 contains 13 residues.

The genes are TRBV3-1 (or the pseudogene TRBV3-2) and TRBJ2-7; D unclear. V was trimmed by 3 bases and J by 2 bases, leaving 17 bases between them. The CDR3 has 16 residues. Per the germline V gene, CDR1 is LGHDT and CDR2 is YNNKEL (reference sequence). CDR3 in amino acids: CASSQILTTLTYEQYF. In DNA, the CDR3 is TGTGCCAGCAGCCAGATTCTTACCACGCTGACCTACGAGCAGTACTTC.